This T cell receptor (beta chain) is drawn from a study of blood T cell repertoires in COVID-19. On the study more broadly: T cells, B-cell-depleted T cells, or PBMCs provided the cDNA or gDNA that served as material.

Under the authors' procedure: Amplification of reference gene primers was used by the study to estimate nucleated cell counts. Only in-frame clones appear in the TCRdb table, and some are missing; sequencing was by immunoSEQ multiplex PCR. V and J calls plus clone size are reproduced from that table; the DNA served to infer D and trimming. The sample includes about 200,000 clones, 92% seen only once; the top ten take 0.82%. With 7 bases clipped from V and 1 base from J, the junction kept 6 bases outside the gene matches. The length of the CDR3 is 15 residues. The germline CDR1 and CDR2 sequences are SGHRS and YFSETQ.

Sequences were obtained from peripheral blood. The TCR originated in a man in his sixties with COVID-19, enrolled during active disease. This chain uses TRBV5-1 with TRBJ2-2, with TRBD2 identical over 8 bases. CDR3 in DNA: TGCGCCAGCGGCCTGGGACTAGAGAACACCGGGGAGCTGTTTTTT. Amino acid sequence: CASGLGLENTGELFF. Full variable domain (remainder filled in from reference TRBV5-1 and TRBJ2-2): KAGVTQTPRYLIKTRGQQVTLSCSPISGHRSVSWYQQTPGQGLQFLFEYFSETQRNKGNFPGRFSGRQFSNSRSEMNVSTLELGDSALYLCASGLGLENTGELFFGEGSRLTVL.